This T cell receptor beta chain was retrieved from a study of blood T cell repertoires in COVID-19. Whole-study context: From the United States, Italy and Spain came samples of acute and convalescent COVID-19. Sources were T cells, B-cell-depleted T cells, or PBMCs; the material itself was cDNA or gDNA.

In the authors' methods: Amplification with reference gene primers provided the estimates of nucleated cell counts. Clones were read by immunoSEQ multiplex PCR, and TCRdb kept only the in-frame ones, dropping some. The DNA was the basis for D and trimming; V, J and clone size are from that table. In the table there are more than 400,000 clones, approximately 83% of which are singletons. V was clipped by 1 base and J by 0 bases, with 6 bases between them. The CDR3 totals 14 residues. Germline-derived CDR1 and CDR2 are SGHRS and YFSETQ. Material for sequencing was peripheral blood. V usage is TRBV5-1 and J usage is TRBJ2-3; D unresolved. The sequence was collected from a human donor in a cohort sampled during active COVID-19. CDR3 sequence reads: CASSLTASTDTQYF. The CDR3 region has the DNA TGCGCCAGCAGCTTGACAGCTAGCACAGATACGCAGTATTTT.